Sequencing of this T cell receptor (beta chain) was carried out in a study of a mutant IDH1 vaccine in newly diagnosed glioma. Study-wide background: Patients got their first vaccination 4-6 weeks after radiotherapy alone, or with temozolomide cycles. Treated patients, averaging about 40 years, were roughly 60% male and roughly 40% female.

As to this clone: Its antigen is currently unknown.

The time point: week 35, safety follow-up. Every vaccination contained 300 ug of the mutant IDH1 20-mer peptide and was paired with topical imiquimod. The data were produced by immunoSEQ multiplex PCR, yet TCRdb's version contains in-frame clones alone and is incomplete. The sample has some 60,000 clones; roughly nine tenths are singletons. Germline CDR1 SGHRS, CDR2 YFSETQ. This CDR3 spans 12 amino acids. Trimming cost V 0 bases and J 10 bases, with 7 bases left between them. The starting material was PBMCs, obtained from a glioma patient whose treatment included an IDH1 peptide vaccine. The chain employs TRBV5-1 and TRBJ2-2; D gene uncertain. This clonotype was sampled from a man in his forties with glioma. The CDR3 DNA sequence: TGCGCCAGCAGCTTGGACAGAGTGGAGCTGTTTTTT. Amino acid sequence: CASSLDRVELFF.